These T cell receptor beta chains were read from a single sample in a study of cytomegalovirus exposure and HLA in healthy donors. Here immunoSEQ multiplex PCR was the method, and the copy in TCRdb shows in-frame clones only, minus some. The sample includes about 99,000 clones, around 77% of them seen just once. The material sequenced was PBMCs. All receptors derive from a man aged 40-49 years in good health and CMV-seronegative. Both conserved end residues are part of each CDR3. A D gene is named only where the DNA matches it firmly. A row's size may be missing; if present it is once, few, many or a size class.

NA TRBJ2-7 TRBV29-1 12 NA TGCAGCGTTGAGGGTAAGGGGTACGAGCAGTACTTC CSVEGKGYEQYF
NA TRBJ1-1 TRBV10-3 15 NA TGTGCCATCAGACCAAACGGGTACATGAACACTGAAGCTTTCTTT CAIRPNGYMNTEAFF
NA TRBJ2-7 TRBV28 14 TRBD1 TGTGCCAGCAGTCCGGGACAGGGTTTGCGCGAGCAGTACTTC CASSPGQGLREQYF
NA TRBJ1-4 TRBV18 17 TRBD1 TGTGCCAGCTCACTGTCGGGGACAGGGGCGAACTATGAAAAACTGTTTTTT CASSLSGTGANYEKLFF
NA TRBJ2-3 TRBV28 14 TRBD1 TGTGCCAGCAGGGGGACAGGGGGAGAGGGTACGCAGTATTTT CASRGTGGEGTQYF
NA TRBJ2-3 TRBV7-2 15 TRBD1 TGTGCCAGCAGCTTAGTAGGGACAGGCACAGATACGCAGTATTTT CASSLVGTGTDTQYF
NA TRBJ1-5 TRBV6-1 16 TRBD1 TGTGCCAGCAGTGAAGCTTTACCGGGACAGCAACAGCCCCAGCATTTT CASSEALPGQQQPQHF
NA TRBJ2-1 TRBV19 16 TRBD2 TGTGCCAGTAGTTCAAGGACTAGCGGGAGCTACAATGAGCAGTTCTTC CASSSRTSGSYNEQFF
NA TRBJ1-5 TRBV7-2 15 TRBD1 TGTGCCAGCAGCTTAAGGACAGGGCAAAATCAGCCCCAGCATTTT CASSLRTGQNQPQHF
NA TRBJ1-2 TRBV10-1 14 NA TGCGCCAGCAGTGAGTCGGCGTCAGGATATGGCTACACCTTC CASSESASGYGYTF
NA TRBJ2-5 TRBV2 17 NA TGTGCCAGCAGAAGCCTAGGACTAGCAGGGGGACAAGAGACCCAGTACTTC CASRSLGLAGGQETQYF
NA TRBJ1-6 TRBV28 14 TRBD1 TGTGCCAGCACCAAGGCAGGGGGCTTTTCACCCCTCCACTTT CASTKAGGFSPLHF
few TRBJ2-3 TRBV2 12 NA TGTGCCAGCAAAGAGGGCAAGGATACGCAGTATTTT CASKEGKDTQYF
few TRBJ1-6 TRBV28 17 TRBD1 TGTGCCAGCAGTCCGCCGGGACAGTTCTTGGCAAATTCGGCCCTCCACTTT CASSPPGQFLANSALHF
NA TRBJ1-5 TRBV7-9 15 NA TGTGCCAGCAGCTTAGGGGGGGACTTCAATCAGCCCCAGCATTTT CASSLGGDFNQPQHF
NA TRBJ2-1 TRBV20-1 11 NA TGCAGTGCTAGTGGACTCAATGAGCAGTTCTTC CSASGLNEQFF
NA TRBJ1-6 TRBV2 13 NA TGTGCCAGCAGACAGGAGACAAGTTCACCCCTCCACTTT CASRQETSSPLHF
NA TRBJ2-1 TRBV5-1 18 TRBD2 TGCGCCAGCAGCTCCGTTACCGGGACTAGCGGGAATTGGGATGAGCAGTTCTTC CASSSVTGTSGNWDEQFF
few TRBJ2-1 TRBV5-1 16 TRBD2 TGCGCCAGCAGCCTGGGCGGGGGAAGCTCCTACAATGAGCAGTTCTTC CASSLGGGSSYNEQFF
NA TRBJ1-2 TRBV5-1 13 NA TGCGCCAGCAGCTTGGACTCCGTCGGGGGCTACACCTTC CASSLDSVGGYTF
NA TRBJ2-6 TRBV6-5 13 TRBD1 TGTGGCACGAGGGGGCTCGGGGCCAACGTCCTGACTTTC CGTRGLGANVLTF
NA TRBJ1-1 TRBV18 13 NA TGTGCCAGCTCACCCAGGGAAGGGACTGAAGCTTTCTTT CASSPREGTEAFF
NA TRBJ1-6 TRBV5-5 14 NA TGTGCCAGCAGTTCAGGGTTCGGGAATTCACCCCTCCACTTT CASSSGFGNSPLHF
NA TRBJ1-1 TRBV5-4 12 NA TGTGCCAGCAGCTTAGCGAACACTGAAGCTTTCTTT CASSLANTEAFF
NA TRBJ1-1 TRBV29-1 12 NA TGCAGCGTTGAAGGGGTGGGCGCTGAAGCTTTCTTT CSVEGVGAEAFF
NA TRBJ1-5 TRBV19 16 NA TGTGCCAGTCAGAGGCGGAGGGGGAGGGAGCGGCAGCCCCAGCATTTT CASQRRRGRERQPQHF
NA TRBJ1-1 TRBV5-4 14 TRBD1 TGTGCCAGCAGCTGGGGACAGGGAAAGGGGGAAGCTTTCTTT CASSWGQGKGEAFF
NA TRBJ2-1 TRBV11-1 16 NA TGTGCCAGCAGCTTAGGGACTCCCCGCTCCTACAATGAGCAGTTCTTC CASSLGTPRSYNEQFF
NA TRBJ2-7 TRBV5-1 14 NA TGCGCCAGCAGCCCGGACTTAAAAGCCTACGAGCAGTACTTC CASSPDLKAYEQYF
few TRBJ1-1 TRBV14 15 NA TGTGCCAGCAGCCAAGATTTGCAGGGGAACACTGAAGCTTTCTTT CASSQDLQGNTEAFF
NA TRBJ1-5 TRBV2 13 TRBD1 TGTGCCAGCAGTGGAAGGGGGCTCCAGCCCCAGCATTTT CASSGRGLQPQHF
NA TRBJ1-2 TRBV28 16 NA TGTGCCAGCAGTTTGTTAGCGGACATAAAAGGGTATGGCTACACCTTC CASSLLADIKGYGYTF
NA TRBJ2-1 TRBV29-1 11 NA TGCAGCGTTGAATCCAGCAATGAGCAGTTCTTC CSVESSNEQFF
few TRBJ1-2 TRBV11-2 16 TRBD1 TGTGCCAGCAGCACGCGACCGGGACAGGACACTTATGGCTACACCTTC CASSTRPGQDTYGYTF
NA TRBJ1-6 TRBV2 16 TRBD1 TGTGCCAGCAGTGATCGAAGACAGGGAGTCAATTCACCCCTCCACTTT CASSDRRQGVNSPLHF
once TRBJ2-1 TRBV5-4 16 NA TGTGCCAGCAGCCCCCGGGAAACTATCCGACGCTATGAGCAGTTCTTC CASSPRETIRRYEQFF
NA TRBJ2-7 TRBV28 15 TRBD2 TGTGCCAGCAGTACCAGACTAGCTAGCTCCTACGAGCAGTACTTC CASSTRLASSYEQYF
NA TRBJ1-5 TRBV27 15 TRBD1 TGTGCCAGCAGCTCCACCCCCAGGGGGTCTCAGCCCCAGCATTTT CASSSTPRGSQPQHF
once TRBJ1-4 TRBV5-1 14 TRBD1 TGCGCCAGCAGCACACAGGGGCTCGGCGAAAAACTGTTTTTT CASSTQGLGEKLFF
few TRBJ2-7 TRBV6-5 14 TRBD1 TGTGCCAGCAGTTCCCCCGGACAGGGAACCGAGCAGTACTTC CASSSPGQGTEQYF
NA TRBJ1-2 TRBV27 16 TRBD1 TGTGCCAGCAGTTTATCGAGGGACAGGAATAACTATGGCTACACCTTC CASSLSRDRNNYGYTF
NA TRBJ2-3 TRBV2 16 TRBD2 TGTGCCAGCAGTCCCCCCGGGCGGGGGGCCGGAGATACGCAGTATTTT CASSPPGRGAGDTQYF
once TRBJ1-4 TRBV2 15 TRBD1 TGTGCCAGCAGTGAACAGGACAGGGGTAATGAAAAACTGTTTTTT CASSEQDRGNEKLFF